Listed below are T cell receptor beta chains from one sample, sequenced in a study of blood T cells in healthy people across ages. TCRdb passed the 5' RACE reads through MiXCR, listing each CDR3 protein once. The table records hundreds of thousands of distinct CDR3 sequences, approximately 25% of them present only once. The same sample was also used in a study of T cells of mothers and their children.

Material: blood. These receptor sequences come from a boy aged 10-17 years in good health. Both conserved end residues are part of each CDR3. The order of the fields is J gene, D gene, V gene, clone size, CDR3 protein, CDR3 DNA. A D gene is named only where the DNA matches it firmly. Clone size is shown for a subset of rows, as once, few, many or a class of expanded clone.

TRBJ1-6 | NA | TRBV6-2/TRBV6-3 | few | CASSYGNLEGYNSPLHF | TGTGCCAGCAGTTACGGGAACTTGGAAGGCTATAATTCACCCCTCCACTTT
TRBJ2-7 | TRBD1 | TRBV28 | many | CASRSRDRGRTYEQYF | TGTGCCAGCAGGTCCCGGGACAGGGGCCGCACCTACGAGCAGTACTTC
TRBJ1-1 | NA | TRBV29-1 | NA | CSVALTARDTEAFF | TGCAGCGTTGCCTTGACGGCTCGGGACACTGAAGCTTTCTTT
TRBJ2-7 | NA | TRBV4-3 | NA | CASSQESAIVYEQYF | TGCGCCAGCAGCCAAGAGTCGGCTATCGTCTACGAGCAGTACTTC
TRBJ1-4 | NA | TRBV28 | few | CASRLGGFNEKLFF | TGTGCCAGCAGACTAGGGGGTTTTAATGAAAAACTGTTTTTT
TRBJ2-2 | NA | TRBV6-2/TRBV6-3 | NA | CASSWMTTPGELFF | TGTGCCAGCAGCTGGATGACTACACCCGGGGAGCTGTTTTTT
TRBJ2-7 | NA | TRBV2 | NA | CASTLTVGGYEQYF | TGTGCCAGCACCCTGACGGTCGGGGGTTACGAGCAGTACTTC
TRBJ2-7 | NA | TRBV29-1 | many | CSVVGLRNEQYF | TGCAGCGTGGTAGGGTTAAGGAACGAGCAGTACTTC
TRBJ2-5 | NA | TRBV30 | NA | CAWSGTYQETQYF | TGTGCCTGGAGTGGGACTTATCAAGAGACCCAGTACTTC
TRBJ2-5 | NA | TRBV7-3 | few | CASSYGNQETQYF | TGTGCCAGCAGCTATGGTAACCAAGAGACCCAGTACTTC
TRBJ2-6 | NA | TRBV4-1 | NA | CASSQGQSGANVLTF | TGCGCCAGCAGCCAAGGACAGTCTGGGGCCAACGTCCTGACTTTC
TRBJ2-7 | NA | TRBV4-2 | few | CASSQDSMGFSYEQYF | TGTGCCAGCAGCCAAGATAGCATGGGGTTTAGTTACGAGCAGTACTTC
TRBJ2-4 | NA | TRBV12-3/TRBV12-4 | once | CATSTPGGGNIQYF | TGTGCCACCAGCACCCCAGGGGGAGGCAACATTCAGTACTTC
TRBJ2-5 | TRBD2 | TRBV6-1 | NA | CASRESGTSGRAAETQYF | TGTGCCAGCAGAGAATCCGGGACTAGCGGGAGGGCTGCAGAGACCCAGTACTTC
TRBJ2-7 | NA | TRBV29-1 | NA | CSVADRYEQYF | TGCAGCGTCGCCGACAGGTACGAGCAGTACTTC
TRBJ1-2 | TRBD1 | TRBV4-1 | once | CASSQPRRTGGHGYTF | TGCGCCAGCAGCCAACCCCGCCGGACAGGGGGTCATGGCTACACCTTC
TRBJ2-3 | NA | TRBV28 | few | CASSSNGQPYTDTQYF | TGTGCCAGCAGCTCTAACGGACAGCCCTACACAGATACGCAGTATTTT
TRBJ1-5 | NA | TRBV7-6 | few | CASSPKGGSNQPQHF | TGTGCCAGCAGCCCGAAGGGGGGTAGCAATCAGCCCCAGCATTTT
TRBJ2-7 | NA | TRBV10-3 | NA | CAISDWTASSYEQYF | TGTGCCATCAGTGACTGGACGGCGAGCTCCTACGAGCAGTACTTC
TRBJ2-1 | TRBD1 | TRBV27 | few | CASSTNTGQGYNEQFF | TGTGCCAGCAGTACCAATACGGGACAGGGCTACAATGAGCAGTTCTTC
TRBJ2-7 | NA | TRBV10-3 | NA | CAISESRDRYEQYF | TGTGCCATCAGTGAGTCCCGGGACCGCTACGAGCAGTACTTC
TRBJ2-3 | NA | TRBV29-1 | few | CSVEDIAVRGTDTQYF | TGCAGCGTTGAAGATATCGCGGTTAGGGGGACAGATACGCAGTATTTT
TRBJ2-3 | NA | TRBV4-3 | NA | CASSQDTHYPTDTQYF | TGCGCCAGCAGCCAAGATACCCACTATCCAACAGATACGCAGTATTTT
TRBJ2-5 | NA | TRBV5-5 | NA | CASHPADPYQETQYF | TGTGCCAGCCACCCAGCGGATCCGTACCAAGAGACCCAGTACTTC
TRBJ1-1 | NA | TRBV7-2 | few | CASSLEGHLTEAFF | TGTGCCAGCAGCTTAGAGGGGCACCTCACTGAAGCTTTCTTT
TRBJ2-7 | TRBD1 | TRBV11-2 | NA | CASSSRDSYLYEQYF | TGTGCCAGCAGCTCAAGGGACAGCTATCTCTACGAGCAGTACTTC
TRBJ2-6 | TRBD1 | TRBV9 | NA | CASSGRQGPVSSGANVLTF | TGTGCCAGCAGCGGCCGACAGGGTCCCGTTAGCTCTGGGGCCAACGTCCTGACTTTC
TRBJ2-2 | TRBD2 | TRBV12-3/TRBV12-4 | few | CASTSGLAALGELFF | TGTGCCAGCACGTCGGGACTAGCGGCACTTGGGGAGCTGTTTTTT
TRBJ2-1 | NA | TRBV6-2/TRBV6-3 | NA | CASSYSTGTINEQFF | TGTGCCAGCAGTTACTCGACCGGGACAATCAATGAGCAGTTCTTC
TRBJ2-5 | TRBD2 | TRBV5-6 | few | CASSQTSGETQYF | TGTGCCAGCAGTCAGACTAGCGGGGAGACCCAGTACTTC
TRBJ1-1 | NA | TRBV18 | NA | CASSPYGGGMNTEAFF | TGTGCCAGCTCACCATACGGGGGCGGGATGAACACTGAAGCTTTCTTT
TRBJ2-7 | NA | TRBV4-3 | few | CASSQGGSPHEQYF | TGCGCCAGCAGCCAAGGAGGCAGCCCTCACGAGCAGTACTTC